This TCR beta chain was captured by sequencing in a study of T cells after yellow fever vaccination. V lost 3 bases and J 3 bases, leaving 6 bases between the germline ends. The CDR3 runs 13 residues. Germline lookup yields CDR1 KGHSH and CDR2 LQKENI. TCRdb processed the 5' RACE reads anew with MiXCR; each CDR3 protein has one entry. The sample lists some 110,000 distinct CDR3 sequences, 7.4% occurring once. This clonotype was seen many times. J is TRBJ2-1 and V is TRBV18, with D possibly being TRBD2 (5 bases). The sequence came from a young man who received the YFV17D yellow fever vaccine. The source was CD4+ T cells sorted from PBMCs, collected 10 to 11 days after the first yellow fever vaccination. The CDR3 region is CASSPRDYNEQFF. Written as DNA, the CDR3 is TGTGCCAGCTCACCGAGGGACTACAATGAGCAGTTCTTC.